This T cell receptor (beta chain) was observed in a study of CD8+ T cells in alopecia areata. RNA extraction and reverse transcription yielded cDNA as sequencing template. Some clones are missing from TCRdb's copy, which holds only in-frame ones; the method was immunoSEQ multiplex PCR. The data contain about 23,000 clones, roughly half of them singletons. Alopecia areata patients provided lesional scalp punch biopsies and peripheral blood. Separation by sorting yielded CD4+ and CD8+ T cells from PBMCs. Turning to this clone: Antigen: not known.

Study observations and caveats: Lesional scalp, especially alopecia totalis/universalis, showed higher clonality than normal scalp.

The CDR3 is 19 amino acids. The sample taken for sequencing was NKG2D-high CD8+ T cells sorted from blood. This sequence originates from a human donor with alopecia areata. The J gene is TRBJ2-7, the V gene TRBV21-1; TRBD2 is the table's D call and was not checked against the DNA. TRBV21-1 is termed a pseudogene. The CDR3 sequence: CASSKHPPLLRGGSFEQYF. CDR3 bases: TGTGCCAGCAGCAAACACCCCCCCCTCCTAAGGGGAGGAAGCTTCGAGCAGTACTTC.